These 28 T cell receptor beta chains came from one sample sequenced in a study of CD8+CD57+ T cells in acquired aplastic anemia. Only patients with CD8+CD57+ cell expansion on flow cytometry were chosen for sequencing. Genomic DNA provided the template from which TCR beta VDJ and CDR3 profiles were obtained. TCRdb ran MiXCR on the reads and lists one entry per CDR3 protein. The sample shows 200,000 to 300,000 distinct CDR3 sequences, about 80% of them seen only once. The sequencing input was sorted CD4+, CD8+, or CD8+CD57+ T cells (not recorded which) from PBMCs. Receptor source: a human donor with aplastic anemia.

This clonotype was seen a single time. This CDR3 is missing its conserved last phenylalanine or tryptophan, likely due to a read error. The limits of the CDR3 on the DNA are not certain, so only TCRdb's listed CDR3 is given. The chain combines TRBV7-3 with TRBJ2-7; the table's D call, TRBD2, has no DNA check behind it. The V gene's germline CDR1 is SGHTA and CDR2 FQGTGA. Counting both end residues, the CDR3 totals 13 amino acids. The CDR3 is CATSTAGDWEEYL.

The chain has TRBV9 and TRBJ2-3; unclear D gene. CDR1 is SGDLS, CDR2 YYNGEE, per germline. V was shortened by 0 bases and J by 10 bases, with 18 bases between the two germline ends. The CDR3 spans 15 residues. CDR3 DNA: TGTGCCAGCAGCGTAGGGACCCCGAGAAAAGAGCCGCAGTATTTT. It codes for CASSVGTPRKEPQYF.

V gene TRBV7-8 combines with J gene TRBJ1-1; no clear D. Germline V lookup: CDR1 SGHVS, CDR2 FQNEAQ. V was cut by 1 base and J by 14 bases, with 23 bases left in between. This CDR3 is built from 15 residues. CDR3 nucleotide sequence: TGTGCCAGCAGCTTAGATAGCAGAAGGTGCGGAGAGACCTTCTTT. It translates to CASSLDSRRCGETFF.

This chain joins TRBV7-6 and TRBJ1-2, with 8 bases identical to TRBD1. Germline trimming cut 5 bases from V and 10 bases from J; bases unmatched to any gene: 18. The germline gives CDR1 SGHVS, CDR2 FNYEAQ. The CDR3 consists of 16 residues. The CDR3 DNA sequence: TGTGCCAGCAGCGCAGACAGGGGCAATACACCCCTCCACTACACCTTC. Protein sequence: CASSADRGNTPLHYTF.

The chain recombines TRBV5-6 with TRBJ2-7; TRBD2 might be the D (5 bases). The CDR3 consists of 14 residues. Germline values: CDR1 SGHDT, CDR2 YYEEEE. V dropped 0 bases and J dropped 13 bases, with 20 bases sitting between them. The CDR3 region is CASSLERVGHVYYF. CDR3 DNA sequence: TGTGCCAGCAGCTTGGAGAGGGTCGGGCACGTATATTACTTC.

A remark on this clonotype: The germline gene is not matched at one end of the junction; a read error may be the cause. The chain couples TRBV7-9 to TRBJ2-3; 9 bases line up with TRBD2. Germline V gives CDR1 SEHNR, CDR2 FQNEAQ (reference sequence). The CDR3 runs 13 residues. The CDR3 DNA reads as TGTGCCAGCGGGTACGGGGGAAGCGGGGGGCACGATTTT. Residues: CASGYGGSGGHDF.

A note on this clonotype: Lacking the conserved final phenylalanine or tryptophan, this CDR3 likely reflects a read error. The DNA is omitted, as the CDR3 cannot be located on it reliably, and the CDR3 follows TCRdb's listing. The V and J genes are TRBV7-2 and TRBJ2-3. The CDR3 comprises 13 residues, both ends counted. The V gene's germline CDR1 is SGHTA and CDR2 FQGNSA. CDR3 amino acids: CASANGGTDTQYL.

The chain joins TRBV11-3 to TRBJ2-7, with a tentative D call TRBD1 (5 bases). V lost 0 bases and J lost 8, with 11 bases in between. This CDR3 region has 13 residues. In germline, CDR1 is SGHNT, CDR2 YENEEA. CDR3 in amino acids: CASSLDLTEQQYV. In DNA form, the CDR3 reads TGTGCCAGCAGCTTAGATCTGACAGAGCAGCAGTACGTC.

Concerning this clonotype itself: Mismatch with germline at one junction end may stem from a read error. The DNA of the CDR3 is TGTGCCAGCAGCTTTCACCGAGTCGGGTCAGCCCTTCCCTTT. This translates into CASSFHRVGSALPF. The rearrangement joins TRBV7-8 to TRBJ1-6, with no clear D. Germline V gene data show CDR1 as SGHVS and CDR2 as FQNEAQ. The CDR3 has 14 residues.

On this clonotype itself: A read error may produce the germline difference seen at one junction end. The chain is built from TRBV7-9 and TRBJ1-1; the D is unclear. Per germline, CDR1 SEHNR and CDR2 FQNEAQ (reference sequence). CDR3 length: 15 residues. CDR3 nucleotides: TGTGCCGGCAGCTCCGAAGATACGCAGTACATTGGCCCATTCTTT. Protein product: CAGSSEDTQYIGPFF.

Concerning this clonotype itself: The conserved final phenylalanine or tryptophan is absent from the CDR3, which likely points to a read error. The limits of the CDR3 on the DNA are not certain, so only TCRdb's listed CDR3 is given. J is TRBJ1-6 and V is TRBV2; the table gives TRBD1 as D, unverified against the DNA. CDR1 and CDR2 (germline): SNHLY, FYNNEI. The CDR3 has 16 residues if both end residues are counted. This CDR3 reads CASSEGQGTADNYVYT.

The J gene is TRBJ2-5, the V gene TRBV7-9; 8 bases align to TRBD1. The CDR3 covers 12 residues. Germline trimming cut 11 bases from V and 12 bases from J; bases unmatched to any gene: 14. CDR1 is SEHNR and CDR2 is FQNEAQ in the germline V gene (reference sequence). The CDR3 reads CAGQGARETKYF. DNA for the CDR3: TGTGCCGGCCAGGGGGCTAGGGAGACGAAGTACTTC.

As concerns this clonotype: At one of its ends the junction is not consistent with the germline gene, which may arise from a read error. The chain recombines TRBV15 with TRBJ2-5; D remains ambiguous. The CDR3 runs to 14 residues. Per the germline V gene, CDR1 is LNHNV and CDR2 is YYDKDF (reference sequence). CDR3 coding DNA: TGTGCCACCAGCATGGGCGGCAGTCAAGATACCCAGTACTTT. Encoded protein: CATSMGGSQDTQYF.

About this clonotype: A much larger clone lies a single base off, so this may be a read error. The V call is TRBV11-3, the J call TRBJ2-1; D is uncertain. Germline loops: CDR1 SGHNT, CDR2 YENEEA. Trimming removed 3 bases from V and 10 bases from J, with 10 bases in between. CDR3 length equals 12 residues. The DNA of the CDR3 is TGTGCCAGCAGCTTTGATCTGACAGAGCAGTTCTTC. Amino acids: CASSFDLTEQFF.

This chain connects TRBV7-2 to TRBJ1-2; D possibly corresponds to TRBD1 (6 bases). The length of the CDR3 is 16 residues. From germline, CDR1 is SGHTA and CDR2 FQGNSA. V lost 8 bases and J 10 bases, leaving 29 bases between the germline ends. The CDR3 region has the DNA TGTGCCAGCGGCGGGGGGGCCTCCGGCGAGGTATACTTCTACACCTTC. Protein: CASGGGASGEVYFYTF.

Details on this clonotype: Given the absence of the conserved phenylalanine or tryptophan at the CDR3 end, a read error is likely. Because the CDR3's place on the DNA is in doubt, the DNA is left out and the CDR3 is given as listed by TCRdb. CDR3 in amino acids: CASGEEGADTYYL. The gene calls are TRBV7-8 and TRBJ2-3; TRBD1, the table's D call, lacks a check against the DNA. Germline V CDR1 and CDR2: SGHVS, FQNEAQ. The CDR3 length is 13 residues, termini included.

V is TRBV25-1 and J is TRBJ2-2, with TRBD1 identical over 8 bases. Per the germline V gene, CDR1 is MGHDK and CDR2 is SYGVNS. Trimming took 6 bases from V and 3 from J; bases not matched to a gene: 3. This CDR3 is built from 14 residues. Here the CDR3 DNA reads TGTGCCAGCAGACTGACAGGGGACACCGGGGAGCTGTTTTTT. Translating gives CASRLTGDTGELFF.

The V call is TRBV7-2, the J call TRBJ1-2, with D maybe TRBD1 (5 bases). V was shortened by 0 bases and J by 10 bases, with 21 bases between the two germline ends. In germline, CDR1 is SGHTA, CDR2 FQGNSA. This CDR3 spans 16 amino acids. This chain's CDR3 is CASSLAEGADTQYYTF. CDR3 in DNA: TGTGCCAGCAGCTTAGCGGAAGGGGCCGATACGCAGTACTACACCTTC.

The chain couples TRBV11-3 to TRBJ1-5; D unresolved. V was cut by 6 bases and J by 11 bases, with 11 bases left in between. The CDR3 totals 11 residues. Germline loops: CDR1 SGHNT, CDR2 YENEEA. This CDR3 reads CASSFGLTQHF. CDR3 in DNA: TGTGCCAGCAGTTTCGGTCTGACCCAGCATTTT.

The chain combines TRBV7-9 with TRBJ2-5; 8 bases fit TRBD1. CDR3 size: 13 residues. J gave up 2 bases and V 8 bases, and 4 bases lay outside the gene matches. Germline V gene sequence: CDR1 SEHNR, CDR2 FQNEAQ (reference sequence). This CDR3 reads CASAGQGQETQYF. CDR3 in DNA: TGTGCCAGCGCCGGACAGGGACAAGAGACCCAGTACTTC.

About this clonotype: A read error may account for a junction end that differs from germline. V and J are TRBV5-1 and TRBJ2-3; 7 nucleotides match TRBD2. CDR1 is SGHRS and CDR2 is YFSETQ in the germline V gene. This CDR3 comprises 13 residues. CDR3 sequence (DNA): TGTGCCAGCGGGGAGGGAGGCACAGCTATGCAGTATTTT. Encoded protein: CASGEGGTAMQYF.

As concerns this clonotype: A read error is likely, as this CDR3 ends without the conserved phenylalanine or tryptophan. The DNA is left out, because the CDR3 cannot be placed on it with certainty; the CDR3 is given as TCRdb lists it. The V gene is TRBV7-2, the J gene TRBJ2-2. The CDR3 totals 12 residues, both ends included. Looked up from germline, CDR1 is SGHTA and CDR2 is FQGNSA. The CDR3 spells CASSLVPEETFL.

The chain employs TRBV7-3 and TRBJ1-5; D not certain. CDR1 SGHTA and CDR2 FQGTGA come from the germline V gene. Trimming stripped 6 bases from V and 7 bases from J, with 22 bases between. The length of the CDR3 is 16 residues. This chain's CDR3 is CASSDQLEPYEQPQHF. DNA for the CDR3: TGTGCCAGCAGTGACCAGCTCGAACCTTACGAGCAGCCCCAGCATTTT.

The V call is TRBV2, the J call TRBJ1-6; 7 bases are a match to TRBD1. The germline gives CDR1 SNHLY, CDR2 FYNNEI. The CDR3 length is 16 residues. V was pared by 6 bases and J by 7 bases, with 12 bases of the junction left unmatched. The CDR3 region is CASSDPVRQGNSPLHF. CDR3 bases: TGTGCCAGCAGCGACCCAGTCCGACAGGGAAATTCACCCCTCCACTTT.

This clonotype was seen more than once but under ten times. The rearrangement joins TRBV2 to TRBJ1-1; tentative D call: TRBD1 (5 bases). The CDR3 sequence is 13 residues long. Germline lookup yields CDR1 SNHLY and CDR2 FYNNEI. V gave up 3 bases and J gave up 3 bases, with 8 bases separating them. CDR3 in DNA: TGTGCCAGCAGTGATCAGGGTTACACTGAAGCTTTCTTT. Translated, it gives CASSDQGYTEAFF.

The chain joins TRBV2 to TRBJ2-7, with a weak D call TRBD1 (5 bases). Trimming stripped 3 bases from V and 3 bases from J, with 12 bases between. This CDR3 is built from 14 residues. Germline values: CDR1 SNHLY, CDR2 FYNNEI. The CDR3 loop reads CASSDGQGNYEQYV. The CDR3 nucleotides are TGTGCCAGCAGTGATGGGCAGGGTAACTACGAGCAGTACGTC.

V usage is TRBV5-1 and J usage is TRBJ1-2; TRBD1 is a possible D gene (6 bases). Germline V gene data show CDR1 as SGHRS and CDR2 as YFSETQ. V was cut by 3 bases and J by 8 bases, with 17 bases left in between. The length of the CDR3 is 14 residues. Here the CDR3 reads CASSYSGAYEGYTF. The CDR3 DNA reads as TGCGCCAGCAGCTATTCAGGGGCCTACGAGGGCTACACCTTC.

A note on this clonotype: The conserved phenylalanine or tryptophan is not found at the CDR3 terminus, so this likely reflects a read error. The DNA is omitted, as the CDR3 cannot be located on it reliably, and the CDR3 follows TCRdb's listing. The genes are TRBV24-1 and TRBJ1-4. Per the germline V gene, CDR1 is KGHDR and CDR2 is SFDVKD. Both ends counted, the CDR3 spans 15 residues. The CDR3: CATGTSGGGNEKLFV.